Sequencing of this T cell receptor (beta chain) was carried out in a study of cytomegalovirus exposure and HLA in healthy donors. General observations from the study: TCR sequences were mostly rare, though some public TCRs occurred in many donors. The authors later linked a missense DCLRE1C variant to TCR beta V- and J-gene trimming. TCR beta sequences reportedly predicted the HLA-A and HLA-B alleles of most subjects accurately.

This CDR3 region has 15 residues. The germline V gene has CDR1 SNHLY and CDR2 FYNNEI. Trimming at V came to 6 bases and at J to 1 base, leaving 6 bases not matched to a gene. The PCR was carried out with 60 Vbeta primers and 13 Jbeta primers. Some clones are missing from TCRdb's copy, which holds only in-frame ones; the method was immunoSEQ multiplex PCR. The sample carries some 180,000 clones, 10% to 15% recorded once. As regards this clone: Its target is not known.

The chain uses TRBV2 and TRBJ2-1, with 7 bases lining up with TRBD2. This TCR was recovered from a man aged 45-60 years in good health and CMV-seropositive. Sequenced sample: PBMCs. Written as DNA, the CDR3 is TGTGCCAGCAGAATTTGGGGGGGGTCCTACAATGAGCAGTTCTTC. Translating it yields CASRIWGGSYNEQFF.